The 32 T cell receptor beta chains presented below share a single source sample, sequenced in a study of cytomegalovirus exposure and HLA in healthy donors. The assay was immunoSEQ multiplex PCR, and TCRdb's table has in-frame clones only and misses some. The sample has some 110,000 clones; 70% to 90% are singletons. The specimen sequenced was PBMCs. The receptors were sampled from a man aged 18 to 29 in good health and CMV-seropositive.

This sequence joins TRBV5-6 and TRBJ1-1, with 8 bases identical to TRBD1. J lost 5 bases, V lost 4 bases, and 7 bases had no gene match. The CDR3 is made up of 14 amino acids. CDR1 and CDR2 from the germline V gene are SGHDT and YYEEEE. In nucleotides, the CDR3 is TGTGCCAGCAGCGGACAGGGAGGAGGTACTGAAGCTTTCTTT. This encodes CASSGQGGGTEAFF.

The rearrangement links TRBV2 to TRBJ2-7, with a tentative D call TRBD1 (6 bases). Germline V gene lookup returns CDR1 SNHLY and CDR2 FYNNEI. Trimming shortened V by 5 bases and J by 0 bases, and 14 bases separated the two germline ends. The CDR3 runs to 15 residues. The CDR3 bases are TGTGCCAGCAGTCCCCTCCAGGGGTCCTCCTACGAGCAGTACTTC. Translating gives CASSPLQGSSYEQYF.

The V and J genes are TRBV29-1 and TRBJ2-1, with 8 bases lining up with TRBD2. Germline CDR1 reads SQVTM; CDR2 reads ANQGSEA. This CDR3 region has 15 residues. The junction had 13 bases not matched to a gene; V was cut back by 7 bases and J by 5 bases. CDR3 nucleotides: TGCAGCGCCCAAGCCTGGAGTAGCGGGGACAATGAGCAGTTCTTC. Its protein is CSAQAWSSGDNEQFF.

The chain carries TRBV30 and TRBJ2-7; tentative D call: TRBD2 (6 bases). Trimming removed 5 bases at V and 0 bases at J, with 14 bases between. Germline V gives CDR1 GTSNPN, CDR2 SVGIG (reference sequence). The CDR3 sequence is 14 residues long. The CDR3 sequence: CAWDPRGSSYEQYF. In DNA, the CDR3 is TGTGCCTGGGACCCGCGGGGTAGCTCCTACGAGCAGTACTTC.

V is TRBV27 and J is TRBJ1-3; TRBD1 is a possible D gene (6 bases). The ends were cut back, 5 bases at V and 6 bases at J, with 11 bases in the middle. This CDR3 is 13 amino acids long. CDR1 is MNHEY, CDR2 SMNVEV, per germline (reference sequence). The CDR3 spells CASSPNRANTIYF. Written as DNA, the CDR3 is TGTGCCAGCAGTCCAAACAGGGCAAACACCATATATTTT.

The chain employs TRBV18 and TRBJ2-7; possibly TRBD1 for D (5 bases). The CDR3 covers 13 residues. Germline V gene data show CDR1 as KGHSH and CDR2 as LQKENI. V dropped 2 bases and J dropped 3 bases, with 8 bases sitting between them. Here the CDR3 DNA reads TGTGCCAGCTCACCATTAAGGGGCTACGAGCAGTACTTC. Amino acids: CASSPLRGYEQYF. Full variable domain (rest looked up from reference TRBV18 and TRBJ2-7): NAGVMQNPRHLVRRRGQEARLRCSPMKGHSHVYWYRQLPEEGLKFMVYLQKENIIDESGMPKERFSAEFPKEGPSILRIQQVVRGDSAAYFCASSPLRGYEQYFGPGTRLTVT.

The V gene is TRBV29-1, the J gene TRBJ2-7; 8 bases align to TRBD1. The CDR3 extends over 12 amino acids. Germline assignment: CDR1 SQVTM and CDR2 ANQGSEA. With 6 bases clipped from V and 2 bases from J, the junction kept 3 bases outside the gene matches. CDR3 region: CSVDRGPYEQYF. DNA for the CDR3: TGCAGCGTCGACAGGGGCCCCTACGAGCAGTACTTC.

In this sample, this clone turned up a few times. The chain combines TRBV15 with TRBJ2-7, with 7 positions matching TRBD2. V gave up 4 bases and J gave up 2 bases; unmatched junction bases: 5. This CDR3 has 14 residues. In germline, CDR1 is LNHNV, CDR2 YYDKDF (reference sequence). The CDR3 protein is CATSTEGGPYEQYF. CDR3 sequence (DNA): TGTGCCACCAGCACTGAGGGAGGGCCCTACGAGCAGTACTTC.

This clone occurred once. CDR3 in amino acids: CASSYRPGELFF. Here the CDR3 DNA reads TGCGCCAGCAGCTACAGGCCCGGGGAGCTGTTTTTT. This chain connects TRBV5-1 to TRBJ2-2, with TRBD1 as a possible D gene (5 bases). Trimming removed 3 bases from V and 6 bases from J, with 6 bases in between. This CDR3 has 12 amino acids. CDR1 and CDR2 from the germline V gene are SGHRS and YFSETQ.

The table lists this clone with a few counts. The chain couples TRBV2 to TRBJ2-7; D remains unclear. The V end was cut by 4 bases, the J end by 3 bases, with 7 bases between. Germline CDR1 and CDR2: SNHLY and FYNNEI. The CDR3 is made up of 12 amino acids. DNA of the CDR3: TGTGCCAGCAGTGGAGAGAGCTACGAGCAGTACTTC. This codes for CASSGESYEQYF. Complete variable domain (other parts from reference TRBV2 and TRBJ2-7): EPEVTQTPSHQVTQMGQEVILRCVPISNHLYFYWYRQILGQKVEFLVSFYNNEISEKSEIFDDQFSVERPDGSNFTLKIRSTKLEDSAMYFCASSGESYEQYFGPGTRLTVT.

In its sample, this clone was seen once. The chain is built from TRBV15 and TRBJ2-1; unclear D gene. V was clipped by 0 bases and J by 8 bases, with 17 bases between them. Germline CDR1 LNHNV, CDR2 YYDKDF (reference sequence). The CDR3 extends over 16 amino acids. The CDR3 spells CATSRDRRGMADEQFF. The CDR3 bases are TGTGCCACCAGCAGAGATCGCCGAGGTATGGCTGATGAGCAGTTCTTC.

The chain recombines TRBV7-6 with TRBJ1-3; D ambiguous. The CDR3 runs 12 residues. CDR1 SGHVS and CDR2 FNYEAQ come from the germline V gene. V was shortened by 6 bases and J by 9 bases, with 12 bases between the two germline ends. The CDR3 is CASSQRRGTIYF. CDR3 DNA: TGTGCCAGCAGTCAAAGAAGAGGCACCATATATTTT.

DNA for the CDR3: TGTGCCAGCAGTTGGACTGTTGACTCTGGAAACACCATATATTTT. This sequence encodes CASSWTVDSGNTIYF. The rearrangement uses TRBV6-1 and TRBJ1-3; no clear D gene. The germline V gene has CDR1 MNHNS and CDR2 SASEGT. Deletions cut 5 bases from V and 0 bases from J, with 11 bases between. The CDR3 covers 15 residues.

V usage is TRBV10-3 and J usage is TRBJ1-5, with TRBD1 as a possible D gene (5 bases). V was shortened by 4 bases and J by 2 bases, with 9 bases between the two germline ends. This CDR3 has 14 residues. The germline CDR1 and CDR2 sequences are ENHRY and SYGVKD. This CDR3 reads CAISGQGRNQPQHF. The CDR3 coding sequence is TGTGCCATCAGTGGCCAGGGTCGCAATCAGCCCCAGCATTTT.

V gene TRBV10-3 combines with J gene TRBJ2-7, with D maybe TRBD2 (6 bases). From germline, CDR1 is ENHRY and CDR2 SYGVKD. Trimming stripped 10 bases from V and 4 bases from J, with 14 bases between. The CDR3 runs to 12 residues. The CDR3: CATLTSEYEQYF. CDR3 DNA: TGTGCCACCTTGACTAGTGAATACGAGCAGTACTTC.

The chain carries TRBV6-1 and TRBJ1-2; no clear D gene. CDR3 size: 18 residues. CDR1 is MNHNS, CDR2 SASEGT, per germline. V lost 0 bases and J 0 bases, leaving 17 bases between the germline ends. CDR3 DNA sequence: TGTGCCAGCAGTGAAGCCCAAAGCGTAAGGCTACCTAACTATGGCTACACCTTC. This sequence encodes CASSEAQSVRLPNYGYTF.

The CDR3 sequence is CASSPPGRGLETQYF. The CDR3 DNA is TGTGCCAGCTCACCACCGGGGCGGGGGCTAGAGACCCAGTACTTC. The chain combines TRBV18 with TRBJ2-5; possible D gene TRBD2, 7 bases. The germline CDR1 and CDR2 sequences are KGHSH and LQKENI. CDR3 length: 15 residues. V was trimmed by 0 bases and J by 4 bases, leaving 12 bases between them.

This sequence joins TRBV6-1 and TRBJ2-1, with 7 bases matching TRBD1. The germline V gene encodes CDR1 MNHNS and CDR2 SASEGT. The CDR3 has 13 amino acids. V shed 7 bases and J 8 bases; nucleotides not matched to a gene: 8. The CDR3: CASTRQGSDEQFF. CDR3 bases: TGTGCCAGCACTCGACAGGGTAGCGATGAGCAGTTCTTC.

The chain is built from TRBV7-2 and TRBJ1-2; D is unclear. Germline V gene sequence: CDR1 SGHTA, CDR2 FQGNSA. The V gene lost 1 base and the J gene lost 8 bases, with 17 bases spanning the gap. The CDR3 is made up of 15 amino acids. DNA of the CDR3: TGTGCCAGCAGCTTAGAGTGGAGGATTACCGGCGGCTACACCTTC. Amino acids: CASSLEWRITGGYTF.

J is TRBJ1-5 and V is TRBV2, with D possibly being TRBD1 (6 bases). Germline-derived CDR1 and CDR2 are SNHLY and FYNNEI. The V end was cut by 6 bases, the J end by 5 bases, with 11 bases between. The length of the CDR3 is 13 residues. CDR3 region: CASSDRNYQPQHF. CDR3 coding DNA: TGTGCCAGCAGCGACAGGAACTATCAGCCCCAGCATTTT.

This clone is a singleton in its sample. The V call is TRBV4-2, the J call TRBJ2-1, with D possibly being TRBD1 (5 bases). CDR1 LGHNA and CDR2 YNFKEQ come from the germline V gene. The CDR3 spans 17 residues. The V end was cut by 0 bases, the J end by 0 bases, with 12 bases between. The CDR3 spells CASSQELQGSSYNEQFF. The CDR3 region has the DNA TGTGCCAGCAGCCAAGAACTGCAGGGAAGCTCCTACAATGAGCAGTTCTTC.

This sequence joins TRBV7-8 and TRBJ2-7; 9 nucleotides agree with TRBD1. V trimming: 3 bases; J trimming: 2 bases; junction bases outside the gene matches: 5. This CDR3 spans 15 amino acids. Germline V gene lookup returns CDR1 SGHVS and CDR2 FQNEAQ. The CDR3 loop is CASSLGGQGPYEQYF. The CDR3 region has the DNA TGTGCCAGCAGCTTGGGGGGACAGGGACCCTACGAGCAGTACTTC.

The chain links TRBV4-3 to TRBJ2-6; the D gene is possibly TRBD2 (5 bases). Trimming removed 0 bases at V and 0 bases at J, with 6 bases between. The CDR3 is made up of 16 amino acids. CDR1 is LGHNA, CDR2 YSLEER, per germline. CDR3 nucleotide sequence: TGCGCCAGCAGCCAAGATGCGGGCTCTGGGGCCAACGTCCTGACTTTC. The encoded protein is CASSQDAGSGANVLTF.

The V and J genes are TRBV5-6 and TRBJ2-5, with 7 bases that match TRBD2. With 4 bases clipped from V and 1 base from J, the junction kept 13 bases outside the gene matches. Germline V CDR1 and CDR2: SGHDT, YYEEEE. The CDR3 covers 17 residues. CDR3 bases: TGTGCCAGCAGCCAACTCACCCGTGCTAGCGGCCAAGAGACCCAGTACTTC. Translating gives CASSQLTRASGQETQYF.

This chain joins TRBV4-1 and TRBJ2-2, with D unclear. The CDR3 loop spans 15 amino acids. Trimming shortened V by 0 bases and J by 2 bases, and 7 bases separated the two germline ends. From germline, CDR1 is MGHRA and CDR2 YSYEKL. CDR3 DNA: TGCGCCAGCAGCCAAGAGGGCTACAACACCGGGGAGCTGTTTTTT. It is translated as CASSQEGYNTGELFF.

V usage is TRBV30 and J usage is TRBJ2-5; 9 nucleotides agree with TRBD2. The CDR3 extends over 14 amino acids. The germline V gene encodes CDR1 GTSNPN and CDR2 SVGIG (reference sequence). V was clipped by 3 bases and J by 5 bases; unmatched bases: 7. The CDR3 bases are TGTGCCTGGAGGGAAGCGGGGGGCAGGGAGACCCAGTACTTC. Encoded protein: CAWREAGGRETQYF.

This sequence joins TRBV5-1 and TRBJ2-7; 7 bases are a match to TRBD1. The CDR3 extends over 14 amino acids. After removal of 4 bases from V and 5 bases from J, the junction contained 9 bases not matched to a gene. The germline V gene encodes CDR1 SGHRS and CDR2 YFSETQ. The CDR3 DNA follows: TGCGCCAGCAGCCACCGACAGGGTGCCGACGAGCAGTACTTC. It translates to CASSHRQGADEQYF.

Here the CDR3 DNA reads TGTGCCAGCTTCCTAGCGGTCGCCGGGGAGCTGTTTTTT. This translates into CASFLAVAGELFF. V is TRBV18 and J is TRBJ2-2; 7 bases are shared with TRBD2. The CDR3 runs 13 residues. Germline V gives CDR1 KGHSH, CDR2 LQKENI. V dropped 7 bases and J dropped 6; count of bases not matched to a gene: 5.

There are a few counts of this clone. CDR3 nucleotides: TGTGCCAGCAGCACGGACACTTATAATTCACCCCTCCACTTT. Translation: CASSTDTYNSPLHF. This chain links TRBV5-4 with TRBJ1-6, with a possible D match to TRBD1 (5 bases). The CDR3 loop spans 14 amino acids. V lost 4 bases to trimming and J lost 4 bases, with 9 bases between them. In germline, CDR1 is SGHNT, CDR2 YYREEE (reference sequence).

CDR3 loop: CASRPGQGNEKLFF. For the CDR3, the DNA is TGTGCCAGCAGGCCGGGACAGGGGAATGAAAAACTGTTTTTT. The V and J genes are TRBV7-2 and TRBJ1-4, with 10 bases fitting TRBD1. The CDR3 sequence is 14 residues long. Germline V gene sequence: CDR1 SGHTA, CDR2 FQGNSA. The junction had 3 bases not matched to a gene; V was cut back by 6 bases and J by 5 bases.

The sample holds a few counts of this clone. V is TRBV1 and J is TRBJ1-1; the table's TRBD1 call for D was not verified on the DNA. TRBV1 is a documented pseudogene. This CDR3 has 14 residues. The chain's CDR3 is CTSSQGLMNTEAFF. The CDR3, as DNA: TGCACCAGCAGCCAAGGGCTGATGAACACTGAAGCTTTCTTT.

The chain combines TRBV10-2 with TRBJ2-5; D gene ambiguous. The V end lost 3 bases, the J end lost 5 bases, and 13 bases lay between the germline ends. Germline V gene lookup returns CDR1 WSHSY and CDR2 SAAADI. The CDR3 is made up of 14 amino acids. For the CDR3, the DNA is TGCGCCAGCAGTGATTTTACCCTCGGGGAGACCCAGTACTTC. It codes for CASSDFTLGETQYF.